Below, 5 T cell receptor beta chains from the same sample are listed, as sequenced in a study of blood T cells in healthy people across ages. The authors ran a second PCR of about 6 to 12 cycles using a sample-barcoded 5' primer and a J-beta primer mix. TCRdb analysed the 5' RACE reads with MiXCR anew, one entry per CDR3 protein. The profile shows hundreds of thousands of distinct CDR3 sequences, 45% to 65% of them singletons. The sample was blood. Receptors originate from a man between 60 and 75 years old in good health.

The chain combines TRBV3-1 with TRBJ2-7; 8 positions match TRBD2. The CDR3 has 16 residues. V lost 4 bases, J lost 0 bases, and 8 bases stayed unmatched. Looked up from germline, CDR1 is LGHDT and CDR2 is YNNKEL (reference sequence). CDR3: CASSLRFSGASYEQYF. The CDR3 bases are TGTGCCAGCAGCCTCCGTTTTAGCGGGGCCTCCTACGAGCAGTACTTC.

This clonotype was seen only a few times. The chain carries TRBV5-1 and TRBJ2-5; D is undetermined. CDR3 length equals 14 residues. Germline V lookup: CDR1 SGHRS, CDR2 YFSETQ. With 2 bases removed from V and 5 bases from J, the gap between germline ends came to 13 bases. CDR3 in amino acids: CASSFSAVPETQYF. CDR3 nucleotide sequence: TGCGCCAGCAGCTTCAGCGCCGTCCCGGAGACCCAGTACTTC.

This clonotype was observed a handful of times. CDR3 in amino acids: CASSGHLPSYEQYF. The CDR3 DNA sequence: TGTGCCAGCAGTGGACACCTACCCTCCTACGAGCAGTACTTC. The chain couples TRBV6-6 to TRBJ2-7, with D possibly matching TRBD1 (5 bases). This CDR3 is built from 14 residues. Per germline, CDR1 MNHNY and CDR2 SVGAGI (reference sequence). V gave up 5 bases and J gave up 0 bases, with 11 bases separating them.

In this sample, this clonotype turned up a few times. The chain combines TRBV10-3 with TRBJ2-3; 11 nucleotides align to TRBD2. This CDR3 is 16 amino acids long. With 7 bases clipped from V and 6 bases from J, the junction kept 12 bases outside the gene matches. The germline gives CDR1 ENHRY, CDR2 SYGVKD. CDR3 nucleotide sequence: TGTGCCATCAACTCGGCTAGCGGGGGGATAGGGGATACGCAGTATTTT. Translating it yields CAINSASGGIGDTQYF.

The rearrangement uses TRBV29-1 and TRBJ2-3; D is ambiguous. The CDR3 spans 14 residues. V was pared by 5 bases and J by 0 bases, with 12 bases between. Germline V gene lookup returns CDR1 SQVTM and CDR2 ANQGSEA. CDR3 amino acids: CSVLGRTSTDTQYF. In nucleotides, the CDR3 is TGCAGCGTTCTGGGCCGTACAAGCACAGATACGCAGTATTTT.